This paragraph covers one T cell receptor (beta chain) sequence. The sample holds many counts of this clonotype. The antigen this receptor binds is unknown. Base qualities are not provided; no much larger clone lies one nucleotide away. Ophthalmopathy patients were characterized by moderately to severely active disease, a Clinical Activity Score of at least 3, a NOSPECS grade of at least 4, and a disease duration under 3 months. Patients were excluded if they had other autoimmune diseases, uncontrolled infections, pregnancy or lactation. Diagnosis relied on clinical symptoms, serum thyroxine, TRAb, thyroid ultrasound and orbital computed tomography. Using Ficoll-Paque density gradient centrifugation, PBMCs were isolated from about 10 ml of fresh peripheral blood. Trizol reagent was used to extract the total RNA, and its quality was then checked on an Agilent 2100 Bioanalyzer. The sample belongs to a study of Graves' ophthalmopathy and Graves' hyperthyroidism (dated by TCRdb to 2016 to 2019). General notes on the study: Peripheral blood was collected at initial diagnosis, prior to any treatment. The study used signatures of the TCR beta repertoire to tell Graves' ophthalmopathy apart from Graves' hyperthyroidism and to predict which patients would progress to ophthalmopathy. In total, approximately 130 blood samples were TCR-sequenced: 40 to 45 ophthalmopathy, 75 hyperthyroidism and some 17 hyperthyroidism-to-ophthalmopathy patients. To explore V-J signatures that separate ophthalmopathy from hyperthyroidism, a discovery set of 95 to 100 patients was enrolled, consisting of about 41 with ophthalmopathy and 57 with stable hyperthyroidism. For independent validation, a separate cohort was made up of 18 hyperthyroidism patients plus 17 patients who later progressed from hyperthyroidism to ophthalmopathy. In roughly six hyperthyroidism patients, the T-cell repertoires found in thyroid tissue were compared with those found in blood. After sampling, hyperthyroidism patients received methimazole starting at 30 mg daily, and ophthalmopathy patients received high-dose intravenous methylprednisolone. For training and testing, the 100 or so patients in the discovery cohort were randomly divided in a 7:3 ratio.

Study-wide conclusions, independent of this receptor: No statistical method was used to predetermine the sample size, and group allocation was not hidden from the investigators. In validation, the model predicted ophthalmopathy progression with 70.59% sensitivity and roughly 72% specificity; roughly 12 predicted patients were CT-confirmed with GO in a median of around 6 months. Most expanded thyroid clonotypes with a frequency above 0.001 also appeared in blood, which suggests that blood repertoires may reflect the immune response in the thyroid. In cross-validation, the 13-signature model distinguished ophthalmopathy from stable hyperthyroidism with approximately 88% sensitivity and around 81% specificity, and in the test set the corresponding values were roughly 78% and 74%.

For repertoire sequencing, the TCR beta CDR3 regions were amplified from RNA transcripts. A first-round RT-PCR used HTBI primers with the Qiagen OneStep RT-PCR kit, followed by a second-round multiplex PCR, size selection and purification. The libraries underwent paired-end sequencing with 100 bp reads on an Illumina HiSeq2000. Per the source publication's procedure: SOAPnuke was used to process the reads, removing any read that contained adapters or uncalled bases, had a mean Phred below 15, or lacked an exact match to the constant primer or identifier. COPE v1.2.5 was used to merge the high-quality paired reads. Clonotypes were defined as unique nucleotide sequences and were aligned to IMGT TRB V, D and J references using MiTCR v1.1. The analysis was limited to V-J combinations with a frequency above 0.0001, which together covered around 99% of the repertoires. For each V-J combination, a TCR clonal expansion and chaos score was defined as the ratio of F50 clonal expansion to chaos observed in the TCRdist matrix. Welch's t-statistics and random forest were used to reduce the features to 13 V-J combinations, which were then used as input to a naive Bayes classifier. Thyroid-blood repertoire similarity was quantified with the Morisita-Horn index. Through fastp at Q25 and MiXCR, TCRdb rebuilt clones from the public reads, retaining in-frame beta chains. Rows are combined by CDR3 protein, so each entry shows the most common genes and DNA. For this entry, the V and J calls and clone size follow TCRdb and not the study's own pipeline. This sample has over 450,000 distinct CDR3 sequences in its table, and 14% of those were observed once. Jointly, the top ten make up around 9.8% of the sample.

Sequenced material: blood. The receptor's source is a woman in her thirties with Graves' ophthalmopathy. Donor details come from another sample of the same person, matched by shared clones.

CDR3 loop: CASSPGLGRAGNTIYF. In nucleotide form, the sequence is TGTGCCAGCTCACCAGGGCTGGGGCGCGCCGGAAACACCATATATTTT. This chain joins TRBV18 to TRBJ1-3, and TRBD1 may be the D gene, going by 5 matching bases. The CDR3 goes from the cysteine to the phenylalanine over 16 residues. The entry retains the CDR3 DNA only, 48 bases that are in frame from base 1. Based on the germline V gene, the CDR1 and CDR2 sequences are KGHSH and LQKENI. V sheds 2 bases and J sheds 4 bases, leaving 15 bases between their ends.